The entry below describes one T cell receptor (beta chain). PCR amplification relied on 60 Vbeta primers (plus 13 Jbeta primers). Using immunoSEQ multiplex PCR, the repertoire was profiled, and TCRdb retains in-frame clones only, with some absent. Counted here are about 190,000 clones, roughly four fifths occurring once; the ten biggest clones make up less than 4%. This specimen belongs to a study of cytomegalovirus exposure and HLA in healthy donors. The CDR3 covers 16 residues. Trimming took 1 base from V and 5 from J; bases not matched to a gene: 7. The germline CDR1 and CDR2 sequences are SGHAT and FQNNGV.

This chain uses TRBV11-2 with TRBJ2-1, with TRBD2 matching 8 bases. The specimen sequenced was PBMCs. This TCR was recovered from a woman in her 30s in good health and CMV-seropositive. The CDR3 region has the DNA TGTGCCAGCAGCTTAGTTGGGCTAGCGGGTGACAATGAGCAGTTCTTC. Amino acid sequence: CASSLVGLAGDNEQFF.